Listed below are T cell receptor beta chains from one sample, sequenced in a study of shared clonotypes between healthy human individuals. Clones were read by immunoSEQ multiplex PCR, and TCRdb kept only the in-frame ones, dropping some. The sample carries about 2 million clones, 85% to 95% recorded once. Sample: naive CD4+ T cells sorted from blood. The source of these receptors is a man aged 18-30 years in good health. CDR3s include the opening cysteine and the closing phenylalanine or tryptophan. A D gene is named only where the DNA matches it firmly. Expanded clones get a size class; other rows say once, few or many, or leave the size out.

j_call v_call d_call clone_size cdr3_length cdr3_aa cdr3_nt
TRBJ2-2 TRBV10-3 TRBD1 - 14 CAILGQGIGEELFF TGTGCCATCCTCGGACAGGGCATAGGGGAGGAGCTGTTTTTT
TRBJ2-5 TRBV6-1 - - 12 CASSEYMETQYF TGTGCCAGCAGTGAATATATGGAGACCCAGTACTTC
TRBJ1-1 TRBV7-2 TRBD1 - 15 CASSPRQGRGTEAFF TGTGCCAGCAGTCCAAGACAGGGGAGAGGTACTGAAGCTTTCTTT
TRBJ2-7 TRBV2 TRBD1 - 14 CASSEDRWTYEQYF TGTGCCAGCAGTGAGGACAGGTGGACCTACGAGCAGTACTTC
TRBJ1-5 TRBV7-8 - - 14 CASSLARQEQPQHF TGTGCCAGCAGCTTAGCCCGCCAGGAGCAGCCCCAGCATTTT
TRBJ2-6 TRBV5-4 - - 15 CASSRGQFDSNVLTF TGTGCCAGCAGCCGCGGACAGTTTGACTCCAACGTCCTGACTTTC
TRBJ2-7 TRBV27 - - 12 CASSSLSYEQYF TGTGCCAGCAGCTCCCTATCCTACGAGCAGTACTTC
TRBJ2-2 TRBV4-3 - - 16 CASSQRGTGQTGELFF TGCGCCAGCAGCCAACGTGGGACTGGTCAAACCGGGGAGCTGTTTTTT
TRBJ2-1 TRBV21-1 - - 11 CASSNTREQFF TGTGCCAGCAGCAATACCCGTGAGCAGTTCTTC
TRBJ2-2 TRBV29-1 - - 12 CSAGGFPGELFF TGCAGCGCTGGGGGGTTCCCCGGGGAGCTGTTTTTT
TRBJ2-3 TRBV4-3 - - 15 CASSPEGSSEDTQYF TGCGCCAGCAGCCCGGAAGGGTCCTCGGAAGATACGCAGTATTTT
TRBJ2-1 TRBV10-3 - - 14 CAISEGQPYNEQFF TGTGCCATCAGTGAGGGACAGCCGTACAATGAGCAGTTCTTC
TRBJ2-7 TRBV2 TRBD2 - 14 CASSVSSGGYEQYF TGTGCCAGCAGTGTTTCTAGCGGGGGTTACGAGCAGTACTTC
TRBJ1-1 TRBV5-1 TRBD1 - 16 CASSPTGEVMNTEAFF TGCGCCAGCAGTCCGACAGGGGAGGTAATGAACACTGAAGCTTTCTTT
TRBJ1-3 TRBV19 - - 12 CASKSPGNTIYF TGTGCCAGTAAATCCCCCGGGAACACCATATATTTT
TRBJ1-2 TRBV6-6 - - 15 CASSYYGQGVKGYTF TGTGCCAGCAGTTACTATGGGCAGGGAGTAAAGGGCTACACCTTC
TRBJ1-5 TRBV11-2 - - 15 CASSLAGMSNQPQHF TGTGCCAGCAGCTTAGCGGGGATGAGCAATCAGCCCCAGCATTTT
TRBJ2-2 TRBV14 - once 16 CASSQDTGLNTGELFF TGTGCCAGCAGCCAAGATACAGGACTCAACACCGGGGAGCTGTTTTTT
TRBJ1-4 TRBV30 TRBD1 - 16 CAWSVGTVTTNEKLFF TGTGCCTGGAGTGTCGGGACAGTTACAACTAATGAAAAACTGTTTTTT
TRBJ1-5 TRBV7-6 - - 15 CASSLHSQGGQPQHF TGTGCCAGCAGCTTACATTCACAGGGCGGTCAGCCCCAGCATTTT
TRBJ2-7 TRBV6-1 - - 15 CASSEHRGGTYEQYF TGTGCCAGCAGTGAACACAGGGGGGGAACCTACGAGCAGTACTTC
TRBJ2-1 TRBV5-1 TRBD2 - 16 CASSLGISGRANEQFF TGCGCCAGCAGCCTTGGTATCAGCGGGAGAGCCAATGAGCAGTTCTTC
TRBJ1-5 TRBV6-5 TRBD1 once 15 CASRPGTGVNQPQHF TGTGCCAGCAGGCCCGGGACAGGGGTCAATCAGCCCCAGCATTTT
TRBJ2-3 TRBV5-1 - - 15 CASSLGGQGTDTQYF TGCGCCAGCAGCTTGGGGGGCCAAGGGACAGATACGCAGTATTTT
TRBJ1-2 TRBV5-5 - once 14 CASSSLTASYGYTF TGTGCCAGCAGCTCTCTGACAGCGAGCTATGGCTACACCTTC
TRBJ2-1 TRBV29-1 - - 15 CSARTASSSYNEQFF TGCAGCGCCCGGACAGCCTCAAGCTCCTACAATGAGCAGTTCTTC
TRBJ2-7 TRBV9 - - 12 CASSLYLGEQYF TGTGCCAGCAGCCTTTACCTTGGAGAGCAGTACTTC
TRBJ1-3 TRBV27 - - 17 CASSLDSSTNSGNTIYF TGTGCCAGCAGTTTAGACAGCTCTACTAACTCTGGAAACACCATATATTTT
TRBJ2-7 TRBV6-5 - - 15 CASSYSATGAYEQYF TGTGCCAGCAGTTACTCGGCCACCGGTGCCTACGAGCAGTACTTC
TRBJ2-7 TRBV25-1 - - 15 CASSEPRGPTYEQYF TGTGCCAGCAGTGAACCCCGGGGTCCGACCTACGAGCAGTACTTC
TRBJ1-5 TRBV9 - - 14 CASSAGSFNQPQHF TGTGCCAGCAGCGCAGGCTCCTTCAATCAGCCCCAGCATTTT
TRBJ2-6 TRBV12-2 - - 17 CASRMTGYWSGANVLTF TGTGCAAGTCGGATGACAGGTTATTGGTCTGGGGCCAACGTCCTGACTTTC
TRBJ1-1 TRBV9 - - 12 CASGWGNTEAFF TGTGCCAGCGGGTGGGGGAACACTGAAGCTTTCTTT
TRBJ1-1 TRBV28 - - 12 CASSLQETEAFF TGTGCCAGCAGTTTACAGGAGACTGAAGCTTTCTTT
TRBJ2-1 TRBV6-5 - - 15 CASNEGAGPGNEQFF TGTGCCAGCAACGAAGGGGCGGGCCCCGGCAATGAGCAGTTCTTC
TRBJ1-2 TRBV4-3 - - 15 CASSQGVGLRYGYTF TGCGCCAGCAGCCAAGGGGTGGGTTTGAGGTATGGCTACACCTTC
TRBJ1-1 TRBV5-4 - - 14 CASSNPSGGTEAFF TGTGCCAGCAGCAACCCCTCGGGGGGCACTGAAGCTTTCTTT
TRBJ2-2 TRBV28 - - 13 CASSLGLAGELFF TGTGCCAGCAGTTTAGGCCTAGCCGGGGAGCTGTTTTTT
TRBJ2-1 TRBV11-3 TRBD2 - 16 CASSPLAGGTYNEQFF TGTGCCAGCAGCCCACTAGCGGGGGGCACCTACAATGAGCAGTTCTTC
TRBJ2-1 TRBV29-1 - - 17 CSVPAGRAGRTYNEQFF TGCAGCGTTCCGGCGGGTCGAGCAGGGAGAACCTACAATGAGCAGTTCTTC
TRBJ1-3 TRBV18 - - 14 CASSPNTARNTIYF TGTGCCAGCTCACCAAATACAGCTAGAAACACCATATATTTT